A selection of T cell receptor beta chains follows, all from one sample in a study of control samples from healthy donors and cancer patients. Data came from immunoSEQ multiplex PCR; TCRdb stores just in-frame clones and leaves some out. The data show more than 150,000 clones, over 85% seen once. Sequencing input: blood. The receptors shown here come from a man between 18 and 29 years old in good health. Each CDR3 is given with its conserved first and last residue. D genes are given only for firm matches. Clone size is given for some rows only: seen once, a few or many times, or a class if the clone is expanded.

D: TRBD1
J: TRBJ2-4
size: .
V: TRBV27
CDR3: CASSPGGLAKNIQYF
DNA: TGTGCCAGCAGTCCAGGGGGCTTGGCCAAAAACATTCAGTACTTC

D: .
J: TRBJ1-5
size: .
V: TRBV6-4
CDR3: CASSDGPNQPQHF
DNA: TGTGCCAGCAGTGACGGCCCCAATCAGCCCCAGCATTTT

D: .
J: TRBJ2-7
size: .
V: TRBV27
CDR3: CASSYNPGPPSYEQYF
DNA: TGTGCCAGCAGTTATAACCCCGGCCCCCCCTCCTACGAGCAGTACTTC

D: TRBD2
J: TRBJ2-7
size: .
V: TRBV2
CDR3: CAIREGDEQYF
DNA: TGTGCCATCAGGGAGGGAGACGAGCAGTACTTC

D: TRBD1
J: TRBJ2-6
size: .
V: TRBV28
CDR3: CASSNQQGGGANVLTF
DNA: TGTGCCAGCAGCAACCAACAGGGGGGTGGGGCCAACGTCCTGACTTTC

D: TRBD1
J: TRBJ2-7
size: .
V: TRBV9
CDR3: CASSARTGTYEQYF
DNA: TGTGCCAGCAGCGCCCGGACAGGGACCTACGAGCAGTACTTC

D: .
J: TRBJ2-7
size: once
V: TRBV4-2
CDR3: CASSRGLSDEQYF
DNA: TGTGCCAGCAGCCGAGGGCTATCTGACGAGCAGTACTTC

D: TRBD1
J: TRBJ2-7
size: .
V: TRBV30
CDR3: CAWIRGGLGEQYF
DNA: TGTGCCTGGATACGAGGGGGCTTAGGGGAGCAGTACTTC

D: .
J: TRBJ2-1
size: .
V: TRBV27
CDR3: CASRFWFHNEQFF
DNA: TGTGCCAGCAGGTTCTGGTTCCACAATGAGCAGTTCTTC

D: TRBD1
J: TRBJ2-7
size: once
V: TRBV9
CDR3: CASSTGTGGYEQYF
DNA: TGTGCCAGCAGCACCGGGACAGGTGGCTACGAGCAGTACTTC

D: TRBD1
J: TRBJ1-2
size: .
V: TRBV7-3
CDR3: CASSRDSSYGYTF
DNA: TGTGCCAGCAGCAGGGACAGTTCTTATGGCTACACCTTC

D: TRBD1
J: TRBJ2-7
size: .
V: TRBV19
CDR3: CASSTQTGGYEQYF
DNA: TGTGCCAGTAGTACCCAGACAGGGGGCTACGAGCAGTACTTC

D: .
J: TRBJ2-4
size: .
V: TRBV4-1
CDR3: CASSQGVQNIQYF
DNA: TGCGCCAGCAGCCAAGGGGTCCAAAACATTCAGTACTTC

D: TRBD1
J: TRBJ2-7
size: .
V: TRBV19
CDR3: CASRLQGTGEQYF
DNA: TGTGCCAGTCGCTTACAGGGGACGGGCGAGCAGTACTTC

D: .
J: TRBJ1-1
size: .
V: TRBV18
CDR3: CASSRNRAVSEAFF
DNA: TGTGCCAGCTCACGGAACCGGGCTGTTTCTGAAGCTTTCTTT

D: TRBD1
J: TRBJ1-6
size: .
V: TRBV28
CDR3: CASSLLPGGAGNSPLHF
DNA: TGTGCCAGCAGTCTTTTACCAGGGGGCGCGGGTAATTCACCCCTCCACTTT

D: .
J: TRBJ2-5
size: .
V: TRBV4-2
CDR3: CASSQTPNLVRETQYF
DNA: TGTGCCAGCAGCCAAACTCCGAACCTAGTAAGAGAGACCCAGTACTTC

D: TRBD1
J: TRBJ1-1
size: .
V: TRBV10-3
CDR3: CAISESIGQGGTEAFF
DNA: TGTGCCATCAGTGAGTCGATCGGTCAGGGGGGCACTGAAGCTTTCTTT

D: .
J: TRBJ2-7
size: .
V: TRBV2
CDR3: CASKGGQHYEQYF
DNA: TGTGCCAGCAAGGGAGGACAGCACTACGAGCAGTACTTC

D: .
J: TRBJ2-7
size: .
V: TRBV5-1
CDR3: CASSLIAGDSYEQYF
DNA: TGCGCCAGCAGCTTGATCGCAGGGGACTCCTACGAGCAGTACTTC

D: TRBD1
J: TRBJ2-3
size: .
V: TRBV5-6
CDR3: CASSFRGLRSDTQYF
DNA: TGTGCCAGCAGCTTCAGGGGGCTGAGGTCAGATACGCAGTATTTT

D: .
J: TRBJ2-2
size: .
V: TRBV23-1
CDR3: CASSLEDTGELFF
DNA: TGCGCCAGCAGTCTGGAAGACACCGGGGAGCTGTTTTTT

D: .
J: TRBJ2-7
size: .
V: TRBV6-2/TRBV6-3
CDR3: CASSRSPSSTLYEQYF
DNA: TGTGCCAGCAGTCGGAGCCCCTCCAGTACCCTCTACGAGCAGTACTTC

D: .
J: TRBJ1-1
size: .
V: TRBV19
CDR3: CASSEDFNTEAFF
DNA: TGTGCCAGTAGTGAAGACTTTAACACTGAAGCTTTCTTT

D: .
J: TRBJ2-2
size: .
V: TRBV4-1
CDR3: CASSQQGSDTGELFF
DNA: TGCGCCAGCAGCCAACAGGGTTCGGACACCGGGGAGCTGTTTTTT

D: TRBD1
J: TRBJ2-7
size: once
V: TRBV4-1
CDR3: CASSQGMTGGYEQYF
DNA: TGCGCCAGCAGCCAAGGGATGACAGGGGGCTACGAGCAGTACTTC

D: TRBD1
J: TRBJ1-2
size: .
V: TRBV19
CDR3: CATADRAISYGYTF
DNA: TGTGCCACCGCGGACAGGGCAATCAGCTATGGCTACACCTTC

D: .
J: TRBJ1-1
size: .
V: TRBV30
CDR3: CAWGLQEHTEAFF
DNA: TGTGCCTGGGGGTTACAGGAACACACTGAAGCTTTCTTT

D: .
J: TRBJ1-1
size: once
V: TRBV6-5
CDR3: CASRLRSEYTEAFF
DNA: TGTGCCAGCAGATTGAGGTCTGAGTACACTGAAGCTTTCTTT

D: .
J: TRBJ1-4
size: .
V: TRBV20-1
CDR3: CSARSTEKLFF
DNA: TGCAGTGCTAGGTCGACAGAAAAACTGTTTTTT

D: TRBD2
J: TRBJ2-1
size: .
V: TRBV11-2
CDR3: CASSLGMAGDNEQFF
DNA: TGTGCCAGCAGCTTAGGGATGGCGGGGGACAATGAGCAGTTCTTC

D: TRBD2
J: TRBJ2-3
size: .
V: TRBV6-5
CDR3: CATGDPSGYTQYF
DNA: TGTGCCACCGGAGATCCTAGCGGATATACGCAGTATTTT

D: .
J: TRBJ2-5
size: .
V: TRBV12-5
CDR3: CASGLVNKGRETQYF
DNA: TGTGCTAGTGGTTTGGTAAACAAGGGTCGGGAGACCCAGTACTTC

D: .
J: TRBJ1-2
size: .
V: TRBV5-1
CDR3: CASSPGGNYGYTF
DNA: TGCGCCAGCAGCCCGGGGGGAAACTATGGCTACACCTTC

D: .
J: TRBJ2-2
size: .
V: TRBV5-3
CDR3: CARSLERGHPGELFF
DNA: TGTGCCAGAAGCTTGGAGCGCGGACACCCCGGGGAGCTGTTTTTT

D: TRBD2
J: TRBJ2-1
size: .
V: TRBV24-1
CDR3: CATSDPWTRNNEQFF
DNA: TGTGCCACCAGTGATCCCTGGACTAGAAACAATGAGCAGTTCTTC

D: .
J: TRBJ2-1
size: .
V: TRBV29-1
CDR3: CSVRGQYNEQFF
DNA: TGCAGCGTTCGGGGACAATACAATGAGCAGTTCTTC